The subject of this entry is one TCR beta chain. In the source study's methods: Using reference gene primer amplification, nucleated cell counts were estimated. Profiling relied on immunoSEQ multiplex PCR, and the TCRdb table lists in-frame clones only, not all of them. V, J and clone size are those of that table, while D and trimming were read from the DNA. The sample consists of about 140,000 clones, less than 85% of them appearing once. This CDR3 is 15 amino acids long. V dropped 4 bases and J dropped 1; count of bases not matched to a gene: 5. Germline assignment: CDR1 MNHEY and CDR2 SVGAGI. The data were obtained in a study of blood T cell repertoires in COVID-19. Whole-study context: T cells, B-cell-depleted T cells, or PBMCs supplied cDNA or gDNA.

This chain uses TRBV6-5 with TRBJ1-1; the match to TRBD1 covers 8 bases. The source material was PBMCs or T cells enriched from blood (not recorded which). The receptor was isolated from a woman younger than 35 who had been exposed to COVID-19. The CDR3 loop is CASSSRGQGNTEAFF. The CDR3 bases are TGTGCCAGCAGTTCCCGTGGACAGGGGAACACTGAAGCTTTCTTT.